One sample yielded the 20 T cell receptor beta chains listed below, sequenced in a study of shared clonotypes between healthy human individuals. TCRdb's table, derived via immunoSEQ multiplex PCR, lists solely in-frame clones and lacks some. Of more than 1,200,000 clones listed, approximately 98.5% are singletons. Sample: naive CD4+ T cells sorted from blood. Subset meaning: CD45RA+ positively selected. Source of these receptors: a man aged 25 to 40 in good health.

The rearrangement links TRBV10-2 to TRBJ1-1; D may be TRBD1 (5 bases). The V end lost 6 bases, the J end lost 8 bases, and 19 bases lay between the germline ends. The CDR3 sequence is 14 residues long. Per the germline V gene, CDR1 is WSHSY and CDR2 is SAAADI. The CDR3, as DNA: TGCGCCAGCAGCAGGCATATAGGGGCTTTGGAAGCTTTCTTT. Protein product: CASSRHIGALEAFF.

The chain uses TRBV19 and TRBJ1-5; TRBD1 matches 7 bases. Germline CDR1 and CDR2: LNHDA and SQIVND (reference sequence). With 9 bases clipped from V and 6 bases from J, the junction kept 11 bases outside the gene matches. There are 14 residues in the CDR3. The CDR3 DNA sequence: TGTGCCAGCCATCGACAGGGTTCAACTCAGCCCCAGCATTTT. Protein product: CASHRQGSTQPQHF.

The chain uses TRBV10-3 and TRBJ2-7; D is unresolved. Germline V gene lookup returns CDR1 ENHRY and CDR2 SYGVKD. CDR3 length equals 15 residues. With 10 bases removed from V and 2 bases from J, the gap between germline ends came to 21 bases. The CDR3 loop reads CATVDPLGRTYEQYF. The CDR3 coding sequence is TGTGCCACCGTCGATCCGTTAGGCAGAACCTACGAGCAGTACTTC.

This chain connects TRBV27 to TRBJ1-5; 7 bases match TRBD1. V shed 6 bases and J 6 bases; nucleotides not matched to a gene: 8. This CDR3 spans 14 amino acids. The V gene's germline CDR1 is MNHEY and CDR2 SMNVEV (reference sequence). The CDR3 coding sequence is TGTGCCAGCAGACCACAGGGGTCGGCTCAGCCCCAGCATTTT. It translates to CASRPQGSAQPQHF.

The chain uses TRBV7-9 and TRBJ1-1; D ambiguous. Germline CDR1 SEHNR, CDR2 FQNEAQ (reference sequence). This CDR3 has 15 residues. Deletions cut 0 bases from V and 3 bases from J, with 11 bases between. CDR3 residues: CASSLAETPHTEAFF. DNA for the CDR3: TGTGCCAGCAGCTTAGCTGAAACGCCGCACACTGAAGCTTTCTTT.

The V gene is TRBV11-2, the J gene TRBJ2-1, with 11 bases identical to TRBD2. CDR1 and CDR2 (germline): SGHAT, FQNNGV. V was pared by 6 bases and J by 4 bases, with 8 bases of the junction left unmatched. The CDR3 is made up of 16 amino acids. CDR3 DNA sequence: TGTGCCAGCAGTCGGACTAGCGGGCCGATGTACAATGAGCAGTTCTTC. It specifies CASSRTSGPMYNEQFF.

The genes are TRBV2 and TRBJ1-5; D is undetermined. The V and J ends lost 9 bases and 2 bases respectively, with 8 bases between them. Germline CDR1 is SNHLY and CDR2 is FYNNEI. The CDR3 consists of 12 residues. CDR3 loop: CARPYCNQPQHF. The DNA for the CDR3 is TGTGCCAGGCCCTATTGCAATCAGCCCCAGCATTTT. The whole variable domain, filled in from reference TRBV2 and TRBJ1-5, reads EPEVTQTPSHQVTQMGQEVILRCVPISNHLYFYWYRQILGQKVEFLVSFYNNEISEKSEIFDDQFSVERPDGSNFTLKIRSTKLEDSAMYFCARPYCNQPQHFGDGTRLSIL.

The CDR3: CASSFPPVGVSNQPQHF. The CDR3 nucleotides read TGTGCCAGCAGTTTCCCCCCCGTAGGGGTAAGCAATCAGCCCCAGCATTTT. This chain links TRBV28 with TRBJ1-5; TRBD1 is a possible D gene (5 bases). The V end lost 3 bases, the J end lost 1 base, and 16 bases lay between the germline ends. The CDR3 spans 17 residues. Germline values: CDR1 MDHEN, CDR2 SYDVKM.

This chain uses TRBV10-2 with TRBJ2-7, with D perhaps TRBD1 (6 bases). The CDR3 length is 12 residues. Per the germline V gene, CDR1 is WSHSY and CDR2 is SAAADI. Trimming left V 6 bases short and J 9 bases short, with 15 bases between. The CDR3 sequence: CASRDRFLWQYF. Here the CDR3 DNA reads TGCGCCAGCAGAGACAGGTTCCTCTGGCAGTACTTC.

This clone appeared once. This chain links TRBV7-2 with TRBJ2-5, with 8 bases aligning to TRBD2. The germline CDR1 and CDR2 sequences are SGHTA and FQGNSA. The CDR3 is 13 residues long. With 6 bases clipped from V and 4 bases from J, the junction kept 4 bases outside the gene matches. CDR3 region: CASRGGGRETQYF. DNA of the CDR3: TGTGCCAGCAGGGGCGGGGGGCGAGAGACCCAGTACTTC.

The J gene is TRBJ2-7, the V gene TRBV21-1; the D segment call TRBD1 is taken from the table without a DNA check. TRBV21-1 is tagged as a pseudogene. The CDR3 runs 14 residues. CDR3 sequence: CASSARQVTYEQYF. CDR3 sequence (DNA): TGTGCCAGCAGCGCTCGACAGGTTACCTACGAGCAGTACTTC.

The chain has TRBV14 and TRBJ1-1, with TRBD1 as a possible D gene (5 bases). The germline gives CDR1 SGHDN, CDR2 FVKESK. The V end lost 0 bases, the J end lost 7 bases, and 15 bases lay between the germline ends. The CDR3 runs to 15 residues. The CDR3 region is CASSQEDWRDVEAFF. The CDR3 coding sequence is TGTGCCAGCAGCCAAGAAGATTGGCGGGACGTTGAAGCTTTCTTT.

The chain combines TRBV7-9 with TRBJ2-7, with 7 positions matching TRBD2. CDR1 and CDR2 (germline): SEHNR, FQNEAQ (reference sequence). J was trimmed by 3 bases and V by 5 bases; bases with no gene match: 10. The length of the CDR3 is 15 residues. The chain's CDR3 is CASSRGRGLLYEQYF. The DNA for the CDR3 is TGTGCCAGCAGCCGAGGTCGGGGACTACTCTACGAGCAGTACTTC.

This clone has a single count. Other nucleotide sequences in the sample specify the same CDR3. This rearrangement joins TRBV7-2 to TRBJ2-7, with a tentative D call TRBD2 (5 bases). V lost 8 bases, J lost 0 bases, and 5 bases lay in between. The CDR3 consists of 11 residues. Per germline, CDR1 SGHTA and CDR2 FQGNSA. CDR3 in DNA: TGTGCCAGCGGGAGCTCCTACGAGCAGTACTTC. Its translation: CASGSSYEQYF.

This chain links TRBV11-2 with TRBJ1-4; D remains ambiguous. Trimming removed 5 bases at V and 5 bases at J, with 15 bases between. CDR3 length: 15 residues. Germline V lookup: CDR1 SGHAT, CDR2 FQNNGV. The DNA for the CDR3 is TGTGCCAGCAGCCCCCATCATGAGAAGAATGAAAAACTGTTTTTT. It encodes CASSPHHEKNEKLFF.

The J gene is TRBJ2-2, the V gene TRBV30; 9 bases match TRBD1. The germline CDR1 and CDR2 sequences are GTSNPN and SVGIG (reference sequence). Trimming removed 4 bases from V and 2 bases from J; junction bases left unmatched: 5. The CDR3 is 15 residues long. This CDR3 is CAWIYRGRNTGELFF. The CDR3 nucleotides are TGTGCCTGGATCTACAGGGGGCGAAACACCGGGGAGCTGTTTTTT.

The CDR3 sequence is CATSFTTGMSEKLFF. DNA of the CDR3: TGTGCCACCAGCTTTACGACAGGGATGAGTGAAAAACTGTTTTTT. The chain combines TRBV15 with TRBJ1-4, with 7 bases lining up with TRBD1. The V and J ends lost 5 bases and 7 bases, in that order; junction bases with no gene match: 10. Germline V gene data show CDR1 as LNHNV and CDR2 as YYDKDF (reference sequence). The CDR3 runs 15 residues.

The chain couples TRBV7-8 to TRBJ1-5, with no clear D. Germline V gives CDR1 SGHVS, CDR2 FQNEAQ. The V gene lost 0 bases and the J gene lost 6 bases, with 6 bases spanning the gap. The CDR3 runs 13 residues. The CDR3 nucleotides read TGTGCCAGCAGCTTAGCGTTTTCTCAGCCCCAGCATTTT. Amino acid sequence: CASSLAFSQPQHF.

V usage is TRBV19 and J usage is TRBJ2-5, with TRBD1 matching over 7 bases. The CDR3 has 14 residues. CDR1 is LNHDA and CDR2 is SQIVND in the germline V gene (reference sequence). Trimming removed 10 bases from V and 4 bases from J; junction bases left unmatched: 12. This CDR3 is CAISRRQGRETQYF. Written as DNA, the CDR3 is TGTGCCATATCGCGCCGACAGGGTAGAGAGACCCAGTACTTC.

Concerning this clone itself: This sample also contains other DNA sequences that code for the same CDR3. The chain links TRBV15 to TRBJ1-5; unclear D gene. V was trimmed by 1 base and J by 2 bases, leaving 6 bases between them. Germline V gene data show CDR1 as LNHNV and CDR2 as YYDKDF (reference sequence). This CDR3 spans 14 amino acids. CDR3 in DNA: TGTGCCACCAGCAGAGTTGGGGGCAATCAGCCCCAGCATTTT. Its protein product is CATSRVGGNQPQHF.